Only one count was recorded for the clone carrying this T cell receptor (beta chain). In the original workflow: From reference gene primer amplification, estimates of nucleated cell counts were derived. Here immunoSEQ multiplex PCR was the method, and the copy in TCRdb shows in-frame clones only, minus some. D and trimming were read from the DNA, whereas the V and J calls and clone size are those reported in that table. Among just over 300,000 clones listed, about 85% were seen once. The data were taken from a study of blood T cell repertoires in COVID-19. Across the whole study: COVID-19 samples from acute and convalescent phases originated in the United States, Italy and Spain. In each case, the material was cDNA or gDNA derived from T cells, B-cell-depleted T cells, or PBMCs.

Trimming left V 4 bases short and J 4 bases short, with 11 bases between. The CDR3 consists of 13 residues. CDR1 and CDR2 (germline): SGHRS, YFSETQ. The TCR sequence derives from a man aged 18 to 30 with active or convalescent COVID-19. Specimen: peripheral blood. The chain uses TRBV5-1 and TRBJ2-5; D unresolved. The CDR3, as DNA: TGCGCCAGCAGCCCCGAGTTTCGAGAGACCCAGTACTTC. Its translation is CASSPEFRETQYF.